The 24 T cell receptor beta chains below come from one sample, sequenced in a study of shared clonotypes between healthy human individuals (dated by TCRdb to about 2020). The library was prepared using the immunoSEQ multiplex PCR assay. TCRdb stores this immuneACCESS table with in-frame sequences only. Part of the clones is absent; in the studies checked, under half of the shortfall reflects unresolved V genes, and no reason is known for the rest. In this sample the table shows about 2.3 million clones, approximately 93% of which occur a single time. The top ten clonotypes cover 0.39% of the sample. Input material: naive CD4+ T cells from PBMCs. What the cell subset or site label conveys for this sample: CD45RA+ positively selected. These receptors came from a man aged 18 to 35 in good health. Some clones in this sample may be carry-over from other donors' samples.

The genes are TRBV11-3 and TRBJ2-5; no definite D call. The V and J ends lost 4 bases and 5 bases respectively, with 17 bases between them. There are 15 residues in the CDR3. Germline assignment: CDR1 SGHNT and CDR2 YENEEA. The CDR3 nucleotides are TGTGCCAGCAGCTACGGTCGAACGGTCGGGGAGACCCAGTACTTC. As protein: CASSYGRTVGETQYF.

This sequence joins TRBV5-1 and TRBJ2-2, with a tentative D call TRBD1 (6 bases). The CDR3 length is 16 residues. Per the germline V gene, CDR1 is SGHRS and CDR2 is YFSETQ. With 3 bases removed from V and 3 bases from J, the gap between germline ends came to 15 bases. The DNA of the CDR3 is TGCGCCAGCAGCTCCGGGACACCCGAGGACACCGGGGAGCTGTTTTTT. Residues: CASSSGTPEDTGELFF.

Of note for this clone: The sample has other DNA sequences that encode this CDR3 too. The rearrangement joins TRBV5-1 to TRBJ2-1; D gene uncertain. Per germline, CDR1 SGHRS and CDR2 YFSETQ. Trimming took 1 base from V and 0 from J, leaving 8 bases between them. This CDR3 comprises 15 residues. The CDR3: CASSLSASSYNEQFF. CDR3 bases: TGCGCCAGCAGCTTGTCCGCGAGCTCCTACAATGAGCAGTTCTTC.

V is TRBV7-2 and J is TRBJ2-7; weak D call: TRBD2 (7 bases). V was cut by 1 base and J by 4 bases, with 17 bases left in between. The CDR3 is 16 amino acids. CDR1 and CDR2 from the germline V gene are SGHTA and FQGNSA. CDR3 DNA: TGTGCCAGCAGCTTAGGGCCCACGGGGGGCCTTTACGAGCAGTACTTC. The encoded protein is CASSLGPTGGLYEQYF.

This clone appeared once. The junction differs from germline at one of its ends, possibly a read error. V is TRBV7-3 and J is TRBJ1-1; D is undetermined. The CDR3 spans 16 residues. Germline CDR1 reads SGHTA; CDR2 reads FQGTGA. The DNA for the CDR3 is TGTGCCAGCAGCCTAACCCCACGGGCCATGAACACTGAAGCTTTCTTT. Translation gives CASSLTPRAMNTEAFF.

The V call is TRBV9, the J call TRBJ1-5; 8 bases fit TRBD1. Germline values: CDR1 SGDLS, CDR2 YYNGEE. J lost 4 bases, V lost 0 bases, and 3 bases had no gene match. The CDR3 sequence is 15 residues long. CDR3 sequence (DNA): TGTGCCAGCAGCGTAGGGACAGGGAGAAATCAGCCCCAGCATTTT. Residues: CASSVGTGRNQPQHF.

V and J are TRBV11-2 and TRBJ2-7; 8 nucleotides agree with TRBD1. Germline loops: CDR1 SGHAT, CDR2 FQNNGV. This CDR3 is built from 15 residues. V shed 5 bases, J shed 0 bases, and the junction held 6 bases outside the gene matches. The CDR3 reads CASSTTGGGSYEQYF. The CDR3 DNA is TGTGCCAGCAGCACCACAGGGGGTGGCTCCTACGAGCAGTACTTC.

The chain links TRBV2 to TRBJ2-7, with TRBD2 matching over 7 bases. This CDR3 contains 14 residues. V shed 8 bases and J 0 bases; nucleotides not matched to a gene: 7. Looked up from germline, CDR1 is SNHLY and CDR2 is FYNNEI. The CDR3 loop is CASSNGRLSYEQYF. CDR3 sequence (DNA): TGTGCCAGCTCTAACGGGAGGCTCTCCTACGAGCAGTACTTC.

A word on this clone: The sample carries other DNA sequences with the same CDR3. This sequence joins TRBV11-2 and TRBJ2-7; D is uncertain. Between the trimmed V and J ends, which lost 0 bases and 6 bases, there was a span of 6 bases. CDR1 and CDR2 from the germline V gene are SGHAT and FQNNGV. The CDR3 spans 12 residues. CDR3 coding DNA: TGTGCCAGCAGCTTAGATCGAAGCGAGCAGTACTTC. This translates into CASSLDRSEQYF. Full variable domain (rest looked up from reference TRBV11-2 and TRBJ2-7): EAGVAQSPRYKIIEKRQSVAFWCNPISGHATLYWYQQILGQGPKLLIQFQNNGVVDDSQLPKDRFSAERLKGVDSTLKIQPAKLEDSAVYLCASSLDRSEQYFGPGTRLTVT.

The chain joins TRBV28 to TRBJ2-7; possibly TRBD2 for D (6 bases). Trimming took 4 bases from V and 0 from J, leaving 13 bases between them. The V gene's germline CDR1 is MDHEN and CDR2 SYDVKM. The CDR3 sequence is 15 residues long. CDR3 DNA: TGTGCCAGCAGTTCGGGGGACTTTGGCTCCTACGAGCAGTACTTC. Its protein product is CASSSGDFGSYEQYF. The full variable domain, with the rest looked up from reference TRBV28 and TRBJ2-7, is DVKVTQSSRYLVKRTGEKVFLECVQDMDHENMFWYRQDPGLGLRLIYFSYDVKMKEKGDIPEGYSVSREKKERFSLILESASTNQTSMYLCASSSGDFGSYEQYFGPGTRLTVT.

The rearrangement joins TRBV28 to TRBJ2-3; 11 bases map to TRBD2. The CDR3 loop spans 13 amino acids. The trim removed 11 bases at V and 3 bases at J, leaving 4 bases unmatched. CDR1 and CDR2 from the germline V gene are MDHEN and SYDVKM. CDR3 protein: CAVGTSGTDTQYF. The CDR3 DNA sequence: TGTGCCGTCGGGACTAGCGGTACAGATACGCAGTATTTT.

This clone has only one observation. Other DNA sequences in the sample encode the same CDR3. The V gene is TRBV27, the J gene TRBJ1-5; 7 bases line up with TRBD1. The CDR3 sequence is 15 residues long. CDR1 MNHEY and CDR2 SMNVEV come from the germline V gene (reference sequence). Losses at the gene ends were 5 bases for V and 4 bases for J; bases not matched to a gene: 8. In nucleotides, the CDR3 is TGTGCCAGCAGTCTCAGGGGGGTCTCAAATCAGCCCCAGCATTTT. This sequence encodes CASSLRGVSNQPQHF.

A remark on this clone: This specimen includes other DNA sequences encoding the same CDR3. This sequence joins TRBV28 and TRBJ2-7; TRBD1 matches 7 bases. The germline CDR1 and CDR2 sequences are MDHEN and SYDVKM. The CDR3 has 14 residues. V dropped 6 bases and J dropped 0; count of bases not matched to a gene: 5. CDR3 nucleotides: TGTGCCAGCAGGGGGACAGTCAGCTCCTACGAGCAGTACTTC. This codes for CASRGTVSSYEQYF.

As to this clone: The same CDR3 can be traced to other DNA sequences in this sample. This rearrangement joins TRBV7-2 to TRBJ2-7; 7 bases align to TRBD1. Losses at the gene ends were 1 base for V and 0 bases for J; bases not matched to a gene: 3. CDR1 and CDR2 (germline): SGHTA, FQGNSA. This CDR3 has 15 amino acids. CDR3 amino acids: CASSLGQGFSYEQYF. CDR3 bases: TGTGCCAGCAGCTTAGGACAGGGTTTCTCCTACGAGCAGTACTTC.

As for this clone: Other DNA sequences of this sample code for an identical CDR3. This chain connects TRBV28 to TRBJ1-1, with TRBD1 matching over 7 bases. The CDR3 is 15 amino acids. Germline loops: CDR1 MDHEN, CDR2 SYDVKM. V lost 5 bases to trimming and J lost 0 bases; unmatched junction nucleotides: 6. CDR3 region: CASSPRTGMNTEAFF. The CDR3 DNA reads TGTGCCAGCAGTCCCCGGACAGGCATGAACACTGAAGCTTTCTTT.

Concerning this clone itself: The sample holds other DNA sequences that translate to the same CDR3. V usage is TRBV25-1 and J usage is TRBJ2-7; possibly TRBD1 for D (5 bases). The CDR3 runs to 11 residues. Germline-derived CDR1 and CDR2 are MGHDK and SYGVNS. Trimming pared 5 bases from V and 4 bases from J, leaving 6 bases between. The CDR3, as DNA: TGTGCCAGCAGTCCAGGGTACGAGCAGTACTTC. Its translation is CASSPGYEQYF.

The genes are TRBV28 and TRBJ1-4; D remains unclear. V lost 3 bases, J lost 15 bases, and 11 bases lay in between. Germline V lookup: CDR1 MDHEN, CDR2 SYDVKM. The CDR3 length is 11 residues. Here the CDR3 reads CASSFPPTLFF. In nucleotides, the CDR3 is TGTGCCAGCAGTTTCCCACCGACTTTGTTTTTT.

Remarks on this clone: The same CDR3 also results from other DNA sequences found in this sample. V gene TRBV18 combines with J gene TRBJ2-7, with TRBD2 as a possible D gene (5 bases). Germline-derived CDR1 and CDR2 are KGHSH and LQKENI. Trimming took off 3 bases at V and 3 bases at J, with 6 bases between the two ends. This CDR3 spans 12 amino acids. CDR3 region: CASSPEGYEQYF. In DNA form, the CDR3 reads TGTGCCAGCTCACCTGAGGGCTACGAGCAGTACTTC. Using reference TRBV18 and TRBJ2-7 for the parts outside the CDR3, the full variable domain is NAGVMQNPRHLVRRRGQEARLRCSPMKGHSHVYWYRQLPEEGLKFMVYLQKENIIDESGMPKERFSAEFPKEGPSILRIQQVVRGDSAAYFCASSPEGYEQYFGPGTRLTVT.

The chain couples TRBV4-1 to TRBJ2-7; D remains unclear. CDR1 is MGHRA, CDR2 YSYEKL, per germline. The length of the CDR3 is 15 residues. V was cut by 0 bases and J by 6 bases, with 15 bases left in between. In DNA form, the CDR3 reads TGCGCCAGCAGCCAAGAACTGGGTGTGAGGACCGAGCAGTACTTC. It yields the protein CASSQELGVRTEQYF.

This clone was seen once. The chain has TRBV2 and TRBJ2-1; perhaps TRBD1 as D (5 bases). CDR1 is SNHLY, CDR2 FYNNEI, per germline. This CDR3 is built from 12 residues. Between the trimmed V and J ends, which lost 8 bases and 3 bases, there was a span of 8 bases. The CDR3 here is CASSQGYNEQFF. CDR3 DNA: TGTGCCAGCTCCCAGGGCTACAATGAGCAGTTCTTC. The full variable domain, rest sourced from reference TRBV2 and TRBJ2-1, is EPEVTQTPSHQVTQMGQEVILRCVPISNHLYFYWYRQILGQKVEFLVSFYNNEISEKSEIFDDQFSVERPDGSNFTLKIRSTKLEDSAMYFCASSQGYNEQFFGPGTRLTVL.

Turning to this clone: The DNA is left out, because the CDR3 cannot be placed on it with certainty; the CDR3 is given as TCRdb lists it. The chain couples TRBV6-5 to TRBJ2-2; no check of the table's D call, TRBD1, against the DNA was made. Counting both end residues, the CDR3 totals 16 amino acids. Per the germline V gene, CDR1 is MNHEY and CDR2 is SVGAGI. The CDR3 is CASSSSDRDVAGELFF.

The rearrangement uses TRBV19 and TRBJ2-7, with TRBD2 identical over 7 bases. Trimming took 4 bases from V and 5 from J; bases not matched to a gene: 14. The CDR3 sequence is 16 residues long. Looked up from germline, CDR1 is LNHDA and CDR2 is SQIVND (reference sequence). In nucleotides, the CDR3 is TGTGCCAGTAGTACCCTCTGGCGGGAGAGGGGCCACGAGCAGTACTTC. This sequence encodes CASSTLWRERGHEQYF. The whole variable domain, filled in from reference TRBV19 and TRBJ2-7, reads DGGITQSPKYLFRKEGQNVTLSCEQNLNHDAMYWYRQDPGQGLRLIYYSQIVNDFQKGDIAEGYSVSREKKESFPLTVTSAQKNPTAFYLCASSTLWRERGHEQYFGPGTRLTVT.

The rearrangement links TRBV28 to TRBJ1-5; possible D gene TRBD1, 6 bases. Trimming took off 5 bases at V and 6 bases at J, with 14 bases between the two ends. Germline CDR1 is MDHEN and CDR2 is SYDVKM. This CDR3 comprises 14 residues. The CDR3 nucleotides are TGTGCCAGCAGTGTCCGGGACACCCCTCAGCCCCAGCATTTT. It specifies CASSVRDTPQPQHF.

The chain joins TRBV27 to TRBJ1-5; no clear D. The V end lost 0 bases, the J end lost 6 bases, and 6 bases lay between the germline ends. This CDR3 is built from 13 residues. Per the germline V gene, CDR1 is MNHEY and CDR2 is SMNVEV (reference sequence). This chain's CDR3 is CASSLSGSQPQHF. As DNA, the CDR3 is TGTGCCAGCAGTTTATCGGGAAGTCAGCCCCAGCATTTT.